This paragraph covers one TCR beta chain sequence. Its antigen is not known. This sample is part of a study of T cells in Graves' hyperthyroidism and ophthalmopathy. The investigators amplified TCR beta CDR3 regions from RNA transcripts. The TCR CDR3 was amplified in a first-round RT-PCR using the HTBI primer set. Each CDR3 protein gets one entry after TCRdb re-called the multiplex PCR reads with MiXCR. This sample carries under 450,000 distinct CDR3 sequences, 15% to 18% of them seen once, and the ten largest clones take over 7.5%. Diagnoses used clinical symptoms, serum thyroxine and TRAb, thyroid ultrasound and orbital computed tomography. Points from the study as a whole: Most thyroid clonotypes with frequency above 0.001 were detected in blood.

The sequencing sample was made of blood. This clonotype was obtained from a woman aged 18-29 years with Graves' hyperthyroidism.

The CDR3 DNA reads TGTGCCAGCAGTGAAGCAACCCTTTTGGGCAATCAGCCCCAGCATTTT. It translates to CASSEATLLGNQPQHF. The rearrangement uses TRBV6-1 and TRBJ1-5, with D unresolved. Germline CDR1 reads MNHNS; CDR2 reads SASEGT. CDR3 length equals 16 residues. V lost 0 bases, J lost 2 bases, and 11 bases lay in between.